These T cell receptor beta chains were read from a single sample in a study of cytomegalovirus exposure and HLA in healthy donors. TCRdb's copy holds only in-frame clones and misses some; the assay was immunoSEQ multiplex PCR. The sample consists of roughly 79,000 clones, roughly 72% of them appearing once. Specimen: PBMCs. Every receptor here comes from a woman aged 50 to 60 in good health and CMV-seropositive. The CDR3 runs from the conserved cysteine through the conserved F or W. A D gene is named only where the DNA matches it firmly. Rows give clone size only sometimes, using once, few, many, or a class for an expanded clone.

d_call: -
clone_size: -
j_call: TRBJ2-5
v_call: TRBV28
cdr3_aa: CASSSGQFRTQETQYF
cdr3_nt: TGTGCCAGCAGTTCCGGACAGTTTAGGACCCAAGAGACCCAGTACTTC

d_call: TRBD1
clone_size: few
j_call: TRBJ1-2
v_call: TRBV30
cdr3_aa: CAWMGQGATTLHGYTF
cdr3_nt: TGTGCCTGGATGGGACAGGGGGCGACCACTTTGCATGGCTACACCTTC

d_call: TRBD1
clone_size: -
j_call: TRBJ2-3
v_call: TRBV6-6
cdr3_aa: CASSYTGASTDTQYF
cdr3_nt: TGTGCCAGCAGTTACACAGGGGCTAGCACAGATACGCAGTATTTT

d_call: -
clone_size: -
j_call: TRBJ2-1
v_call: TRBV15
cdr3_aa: CATSRVPGYLSYNEQFF
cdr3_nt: TGTGCCACCAGCAGAGTTCCAGGCTACCTCTCCTACAATGAGCAGTTCTTC

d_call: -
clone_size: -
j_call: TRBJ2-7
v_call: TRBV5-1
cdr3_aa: CASSSGQTYEQYF
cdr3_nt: TGCGCCAGCAGCTCGGGACAAACCTACGAGCAGTACTTC

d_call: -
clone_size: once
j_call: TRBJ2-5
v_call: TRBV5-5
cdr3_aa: CASSLVGQGLSAQYF
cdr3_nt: TGTGCCAGCAGCTTGGTGGGGCAGGGGCTTAGCGCCCAGTACTTC

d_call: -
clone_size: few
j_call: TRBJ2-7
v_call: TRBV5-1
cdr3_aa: CASSWSAGYEQYF
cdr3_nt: TGCGCCAGCAGCTGGTCCGCCGGGTACGAGCAGTACTTC

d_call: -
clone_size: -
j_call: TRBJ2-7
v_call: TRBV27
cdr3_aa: CASRPIGFQVTYEQYF
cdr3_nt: TGTGCCAGCAGACCCATTGGTTTTCAGGTCACCTACGAGCAGTACTTC

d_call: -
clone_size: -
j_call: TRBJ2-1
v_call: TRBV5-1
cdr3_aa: CASSLTLDEQFF
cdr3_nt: TGCGCCAGCAGCTTGACTTTGGATGAGCAGTTCTTC

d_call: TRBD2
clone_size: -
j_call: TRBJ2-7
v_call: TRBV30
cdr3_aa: CAWSGGLAGGTLF
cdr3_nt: TGTGCCTGGAGTGGGGGACTAGCGGGAGGTACCCTCTTC

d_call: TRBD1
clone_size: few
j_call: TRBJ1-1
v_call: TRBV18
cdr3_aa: CASLGDRNTEAFF
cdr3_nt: TGTGCCAGCTTAGGGGACAGGAATACTGAAGCTTTCTTT

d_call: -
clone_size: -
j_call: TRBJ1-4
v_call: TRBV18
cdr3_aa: CASSPRSATNEKLFF
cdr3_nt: TGTGCCAGCTCACCACGTTCCGCAACTAATGAAAAATTGTTTTTT

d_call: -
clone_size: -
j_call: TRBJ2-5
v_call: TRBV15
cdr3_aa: CATSRAGAGETQYF
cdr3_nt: TGTGCCACCAGCAGAGCGGGAGCTGGGGAGACCCAGTACTTC

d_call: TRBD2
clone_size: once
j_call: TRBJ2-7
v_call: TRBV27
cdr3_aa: CASSSLAGGGPYEQYF
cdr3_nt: TGTGCCAGCAGTTCTTTAGCGGGAGGAGGTCCCTACGAGCAGTACTTC

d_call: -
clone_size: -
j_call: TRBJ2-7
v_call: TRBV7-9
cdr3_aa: CASSLEGIVYEQYF
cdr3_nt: TGTGCCAGCAGCTTAGAGGGGATAGTCTACGAGCAGTACTTC

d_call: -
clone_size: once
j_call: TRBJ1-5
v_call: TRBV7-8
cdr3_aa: CASSFIPGSNQPQHF
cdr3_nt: TGTGCCAGCAGCTTTATACCGGGGAGCAATCAGCCCCAGCATTTT

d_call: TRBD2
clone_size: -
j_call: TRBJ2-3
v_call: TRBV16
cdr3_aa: CASAGRDGRAPDTQYF
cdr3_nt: TGTGCCAGCGCGGGACGGGACGGGAGGGCCCCAGATACGCAGTATTTT

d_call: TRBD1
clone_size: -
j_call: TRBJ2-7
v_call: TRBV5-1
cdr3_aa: CASQETGGPYEQYF
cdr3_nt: TGCGCCAGCCAGGAGACAGGGGGGCCCTACGAGCAGTACTTC

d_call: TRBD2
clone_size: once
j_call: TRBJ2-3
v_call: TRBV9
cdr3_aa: CASSDRLAESTDTQYF
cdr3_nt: TGTGCCAGCAGCGATCGACTAGCGGAGAGCACAGATACGCAGTATTTT

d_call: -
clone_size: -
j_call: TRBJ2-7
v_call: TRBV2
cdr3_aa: CASRIPGIPYEQYF
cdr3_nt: TGTGCCAGCAGGATCCCAGGGATCCCCTACGAGCAGTACTTC

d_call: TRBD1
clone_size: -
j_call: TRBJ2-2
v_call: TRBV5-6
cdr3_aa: CASSSGDRGPAGELFF
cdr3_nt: TGTGCCAGCAGCTCTGGGGACAGGGGGCCTGCCGGGGAGCTGTTTTTT

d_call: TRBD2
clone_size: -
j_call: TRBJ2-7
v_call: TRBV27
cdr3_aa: CASSYSTSGRSYEQYF
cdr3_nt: TGTGCCAGCAGTTACTCCACTAGCGGGAGATCCTACGAGCAGTACTTC

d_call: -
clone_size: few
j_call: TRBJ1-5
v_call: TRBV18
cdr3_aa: CASSPIGQGSDQPQHF
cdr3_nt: TGTGCCAGCTCACCTATAGGCCAGGGATCGGATCAGCCCCAGCATTTT

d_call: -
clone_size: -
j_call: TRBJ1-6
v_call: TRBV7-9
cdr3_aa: CRQSPLHF
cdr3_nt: TGCAGACAGTCACCCCTCCACTTT

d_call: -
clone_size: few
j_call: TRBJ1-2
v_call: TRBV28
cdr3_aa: CASSWRVEGSYGYTF
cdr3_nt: TGTGCCAGCAGTTGGAGGGTAGAAGGTAGCTATGGCTACACCTTC

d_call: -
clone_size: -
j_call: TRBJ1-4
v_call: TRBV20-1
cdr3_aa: CSASSGSPFF
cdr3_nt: TGCAGTGCTAGTTCGGGTAGTCCGTTTTTT

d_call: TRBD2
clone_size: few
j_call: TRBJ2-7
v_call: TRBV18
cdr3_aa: CASSKGSLAGSSYEQYF
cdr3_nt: TGTGCCAGCTCCAAAGGATCTCTAGCGGGGAGCTCCTACGAGCAGTACTTC

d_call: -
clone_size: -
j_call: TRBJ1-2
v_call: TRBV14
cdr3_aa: CASSQDGRASYGYTF
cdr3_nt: TGTGCCAGCAGCCAAGACGGCAGGGCCTCTTATGGCTACACCTTC

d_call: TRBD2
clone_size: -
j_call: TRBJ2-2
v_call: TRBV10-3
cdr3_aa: CAITGTMNTGELFF
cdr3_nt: TGTGCCATCACCGGGACTATGAACACCGGGGAGCTGTTTTTT

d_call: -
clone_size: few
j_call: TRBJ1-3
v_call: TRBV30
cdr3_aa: CAWSYTRSGNTIYF
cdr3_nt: TGTGCCTGGAGTTACACCCGCTCTGGAAACACCATATATTTT

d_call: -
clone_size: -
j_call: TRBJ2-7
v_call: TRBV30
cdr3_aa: CAWTLRGNTPLGQYF
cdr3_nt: TGTGCCTGGACTCTAAGGGGCAATACCCCTCTGGGGCAGTACTTC

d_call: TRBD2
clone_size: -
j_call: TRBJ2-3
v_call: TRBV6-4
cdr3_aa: CASSDSSGGTDTQYF
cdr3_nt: TGTGCCAGCAGTGACTCCAGCGGGGGCACAGATACGCAGTATTTT

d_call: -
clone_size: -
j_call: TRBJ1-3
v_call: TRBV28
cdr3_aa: CASSFRNTIYF
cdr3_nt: TGTGCCAGCAGTTTCAGAAACACCATATATTTT

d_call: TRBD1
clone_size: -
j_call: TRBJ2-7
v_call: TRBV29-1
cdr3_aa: CSVHRDRDEQYF
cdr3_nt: TGCAGCGTTCACCGGGACAGGGACGAGCAGTACTTC

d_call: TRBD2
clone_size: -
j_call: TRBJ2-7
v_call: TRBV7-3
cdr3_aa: CASSLVAGGRNEQYF
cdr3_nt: TGTGCCAGCAGCTTGGTAGCGGGAGGGCGGAACGAGCAGTACTTC

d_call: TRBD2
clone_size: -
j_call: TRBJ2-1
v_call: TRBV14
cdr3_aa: CASSPGLVGEQFF
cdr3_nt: TGTGCCAGCAGCCCGGGACTAGTGGGTGAGCAGTTCTTC

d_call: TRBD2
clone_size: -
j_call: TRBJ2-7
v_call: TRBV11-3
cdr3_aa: CASSLDPLSSGRSYEQYF
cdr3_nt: TGTGCCAGCAGCTTAGACCCCCTCTCTAGCGGGAGGTCCTACGAGCAGTACTTC

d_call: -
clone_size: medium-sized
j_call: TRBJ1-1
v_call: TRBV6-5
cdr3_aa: CASGSGTLNTEAFF
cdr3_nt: TGTGCCAGCGGGAGCGGGACCTTGAACACTGAAGCTTTCTTT

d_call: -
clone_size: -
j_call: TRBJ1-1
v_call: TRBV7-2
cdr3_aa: CASGPYKNTEAFF
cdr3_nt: TGTGCCAGCGGTCCCTATAAGAACACTGAAGCTTTCTTT

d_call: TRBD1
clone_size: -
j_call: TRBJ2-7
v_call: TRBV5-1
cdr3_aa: CASSFQGQGTYEQYF
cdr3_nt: TGCGCCAGCAGCTTTCAGGGACAGGGTACCTACGAGCAGTACTTC

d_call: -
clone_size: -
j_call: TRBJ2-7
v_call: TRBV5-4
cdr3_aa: CASSAGSYEQYF
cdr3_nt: TGTGCCAGCAGCGCCGGTTCCTACGAGCAGTACTTC

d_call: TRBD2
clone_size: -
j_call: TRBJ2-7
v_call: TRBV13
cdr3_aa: CASSIRTSGYEQYF
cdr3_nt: TGTGCCAGCAGCATAAGGACTAGCGGCTACGAGCAGTACTTC

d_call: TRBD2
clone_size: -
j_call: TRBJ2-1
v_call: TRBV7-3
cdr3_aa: CASSFGGSYNEQFF
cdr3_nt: TGTGCCAGCAGCTTCGGCGGGAGCTACAATGAGCAGTTCTTC

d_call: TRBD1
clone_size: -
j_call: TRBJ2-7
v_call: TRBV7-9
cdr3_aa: CASSLGYRDRSYEQYF
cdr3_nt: TGTGCCAGCAGCTTAGGCTACCGGGACAGATCCTACGAGCAGTACTTC

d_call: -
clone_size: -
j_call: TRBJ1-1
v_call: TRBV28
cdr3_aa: CASKMLSGVMNTEAFF
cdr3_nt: TGTGCCAGCAAAATGCTCTCGGGAGTCATGAACACTGAAGCTTTCTTT

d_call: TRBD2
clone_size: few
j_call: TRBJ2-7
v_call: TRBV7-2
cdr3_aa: CASSYSTSVSSYEQYF
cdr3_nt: TGTGCCAGCAGCTATAGCACTAGCGTCAGCTCCTACGAGCAGTACTTC

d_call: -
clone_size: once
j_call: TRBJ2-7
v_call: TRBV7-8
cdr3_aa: CASSFTTPSSYEQYF
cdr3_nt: TGTGCCAGCAGCTTTACTACGCCAAGCTCCTACGAGCAGTACTTC

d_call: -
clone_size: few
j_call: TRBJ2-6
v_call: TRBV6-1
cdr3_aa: CASSALVSPSGANVLTF
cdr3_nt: TGTGCCAGCAGTGCCCTAGTAAGCCCCTCTGGGGCCAACGTCCTGACTTTC

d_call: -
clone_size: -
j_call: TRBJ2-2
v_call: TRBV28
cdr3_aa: CASSFWAGSNTGELFF
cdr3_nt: TGTGCCAGCAGTTTTTGGGCAGGGTCGAACACCGGGGAGCTGTTTTTT

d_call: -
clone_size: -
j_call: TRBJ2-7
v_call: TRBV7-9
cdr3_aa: CASSLKPGFEQYF
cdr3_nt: TGTGCCAGCAGCTTAAAACCGGGGTTCGAGCAGTACTTC

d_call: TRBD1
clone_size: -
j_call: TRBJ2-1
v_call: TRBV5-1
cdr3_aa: CASSLWGQGASSGNEQFF
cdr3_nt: TGCGCCAGCAGCTTGTGGGGGCAGGGGGCGTCCAGCGGTAATGAGCAGTTCTTC

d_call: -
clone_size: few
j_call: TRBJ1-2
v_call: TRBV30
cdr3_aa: CAWSGPRYTF
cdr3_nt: TGTGCCTGGAGTGGGCCTCGCTACACCTTC

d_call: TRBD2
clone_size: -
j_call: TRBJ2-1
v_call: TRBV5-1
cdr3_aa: CASSTRLAGNNEQFF
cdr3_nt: TGCGCCAGCAGCACCAGACTAGCGGGGAACAATGAGCAGTTCTTC

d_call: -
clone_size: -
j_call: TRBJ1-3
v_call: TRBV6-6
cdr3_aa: CASSPGRAGNTIYF
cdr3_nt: TGTGCCAGCAGCCCCGGGAGGGCTGGAAACACCATATATTTT

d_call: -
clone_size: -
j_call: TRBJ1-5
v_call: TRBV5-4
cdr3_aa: CASSQDRDQPQHF
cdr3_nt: TGTGCCAGCAGCCAGGACAGAGATCAGCCCCAGCATTTT

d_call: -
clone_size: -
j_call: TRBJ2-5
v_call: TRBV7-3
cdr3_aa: CASSLTTGAGETQYF
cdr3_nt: TGTGCCAGCAGCCTAACAACAGGGGCGGGGGAGACCCAGTACTTC

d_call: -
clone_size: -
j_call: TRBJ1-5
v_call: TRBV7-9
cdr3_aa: CASSSDSPPQHF
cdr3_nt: TGTGCCAGCAGCTCAGACAGCCCGCCCCAGCATTTT

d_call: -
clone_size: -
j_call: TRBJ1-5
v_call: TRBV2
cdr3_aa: CASRTRGFDQPQHF
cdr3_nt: TGTGCCAGCAGGACCAGGGGCTTTGATCAGCCCCAGCATTTT

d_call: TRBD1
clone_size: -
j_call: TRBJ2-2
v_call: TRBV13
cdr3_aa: CASSPQGAGGELFF
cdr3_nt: TGTGCCAGCAGCCCACAGGGGGCTGGCGGGGAGCTGTTTTTT

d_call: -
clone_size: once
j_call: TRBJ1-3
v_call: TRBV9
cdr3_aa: CASSVGLVFTGNTIYF
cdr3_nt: TGTGCCAGCAGCGTAGGGTTAGTGTTCACTGGAAACACCATATATTTT